This T cell receptor (beta chain) was sequenced in a study of neurological immune-mediated disorders. Across the study: The disease course was relapsing-remitting in roughly 31 and secondary progressive in about 9% of the 34 multiple sclerosis patients.

The CDR3 has 17 residues. Germline V gives CDR1 LNHNV, CDR2 YYDKDF (reference sequence). V was clipped by 5 bases and J by 8 bases, with 24 bases between them. This clonotype was picked up many times. The cDNA was synthesized by means of template-switch 5'RACE, which was carried out with 10-nucleotide random UMIs. TCRdb fed the 5' RACE reads into MiXCR, producing one record per CDR3 protein. The sample lists some 38,000 distinct CDR3 sequences; more than 3% were seen once. Time point specified: longitudinal time-point 1 (baseline). V gene TRBV15 combines with J gene TRBJ1-4, with D possibly being TRBD1 (5 bases). This TCR derives from a woman in her fifties or sixties with multiple sclerosis. The sample consisted of PBMCs. This chain's CDR3 is CATSGLPGKDGGEKLFF. CDR3 DNA sequence: TGTGCCACCAGCGGGCTTCCCGGGAAGGACGGGGGGGAAAAACTGTTTTTT.